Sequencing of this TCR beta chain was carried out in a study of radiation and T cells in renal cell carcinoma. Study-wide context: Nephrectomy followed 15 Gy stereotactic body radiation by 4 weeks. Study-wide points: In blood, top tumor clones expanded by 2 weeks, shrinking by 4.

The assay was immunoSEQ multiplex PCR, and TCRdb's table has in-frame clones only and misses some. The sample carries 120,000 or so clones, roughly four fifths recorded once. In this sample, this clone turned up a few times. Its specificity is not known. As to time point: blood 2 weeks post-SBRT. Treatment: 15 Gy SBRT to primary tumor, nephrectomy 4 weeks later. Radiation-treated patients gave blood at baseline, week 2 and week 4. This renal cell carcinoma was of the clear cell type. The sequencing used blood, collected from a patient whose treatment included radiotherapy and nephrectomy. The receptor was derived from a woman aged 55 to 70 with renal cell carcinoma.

CDR3 region: CACGTRTGNYGYTF. CDR3 sequence (DNA): TGTGCCTGTGGAACGAGGACAGGCAACTATGGCTACACCTTC. The V gene is TRBV30, the J gene TRBJ1-2; TRBD1 matches 7 bases. Looked up from germline, CDR1 is GTSNPN and CDR2 is SVGIG (reference sequence). This CDR3 region has 14 residues. V lost 6 bases, J lost 2 bases, and 9 bases stayed unmatched.